The 10 T cell receptor beta chains below all came from one sample that was sequenced in a study of blood T cells in healthy people across ages. Primers used in a second PCR of roughly 6 to 12 cycles were a sample-barcoded 5' primer and a J-beta primer mix. MiXCR, run by TCRdb on the 5' RACE reads, gives a single entry per CDR3 protein. The table lists fewer than 2 million distinct CDR3 sequences, 30% to 40% of them singletons. Sequenced: blood. The origin of the receptors is a human donor in good health.

The chain combines TRBV29-1 with TRBJ1-2; D remains ambiguous. The germline V gene encodes CDR1 SQVTM and CDR2 ANQGSEA. V lost 5 bases to trimming and J lost 4 bases, with 11 bases between them. The CDR3 totals 12 residues. CDR3 amino acids: CSVLRGCYGYTF. The CDR3 region has the DNA TGCAGCGTTCTAAGAGGGTGCTATGGCTACACCTTC.

There are a few counts of this clonotype. The chain is built from TRBV6-6 and TRBJ2-4; unclear D gene. The DNA end lines up better with TRBJ2-5; the J call may be wrong. The CDR3 is made up of 14 amino acids. The germline CDR1 and CDR2 sequences are MNHNY and SVGAGI (reference sequence). The CDR3 loop is CASSYSPSSATQYF. CDR3 in DNA: TGTGCCAGCAGTTACTCCCCGTCATCCGCGACCCAGTACTTC.

In this sample, this clonotype turned up a few times. The CDR3 region is CASSYTGGGTDTQYF. The CDR3 coding sequence is TGTGCCAGCAGCTACACGGGAGGGGGCACAGATACGCAGTATTTT. The V gene is TRBV7-6, the J gene TRBJ2-3, with TRBD2 identical over 8 bases. Germline V CDR1 and CDR2: SGHVS, FNYEAQ. This CDR3 contains 15 residues. Trimming cost V 4 bases and J 1 base; bases outside gene matches: 4.

The CDR3 DNA reads as TGTGCCAGCAGTTCTAGGTTCTATAGCAATCAGCCCCAGCATTTT. The encoded protein is CASSSRFYSNQPQHF. This chain uses TRBV28 with TRBJ1-5; D is unclear. Germline CDR1 is MDHEN and CDR2 is SYDVKM. The CDR3 has 15 amino acids. V was shortened by 4 bases and J by 0 bases, with 10 bases between the two germline ends.

V usage is TRBV29-1 and J usage is TRBJ1-2; D not resolved. Germline values: CDR1 SQVTM, CDR2 ANQGSEA. V was cut by 4 bases and J by 8 bases, with 17 bases left in between. The CDR3 runs 13 residues. The CDR3 nucleotides are TGCAGCGTTGTAAGCCTCGACTCGGAGGGCTACACCTTC. As protein: CSVVSLDSEGYTF.

This clonotype showed up just a few times. This CDR3 reads CASSLERTGSYEQYF. The CDR3 DNA reads as TGTGCCAGCAGCTTAGAAAGGACAGGGTCCTACGAGCAGTACTTC. The V and J genes are TRBV7-6 and TRBJ2-4; 8 bases are shared with TRBD1. TRBJ2-7 explains the end of the DNA better; the J call may be wrong. Germline V gene sequence: CDR1 SGHVS, CDR2 FNYEAQ. The CDR3 sequence is 15 residues long.

This clonotype was observed a handful of times. CDR3 nucleotides: TGTGCCAGCAGTGCCACTTCCGGGACAGGGTCTCATGAGCAGTTCTTC. Translated, it gives CASSATSGTGSHEQFF. V gene TRBV6-1 combines with J gene TRBJ2-1; 9 bases fit TRBD1. With V trimmed by 4 bases and J by 8 bases, 12 bases remained unmatched. CDR3 length: 16 residues. CDR1 and CDR2 from the germline V gene are MNHNS and SASEGT.

This clonotype was seen a handful of times. The chain is built from TRBV7-9 and TRBJ2-7, with 12 bases matching TRBD2. Germline CDR1 is SEHNR and CDR2 is FQNEAQ (reference sequence). Losses at the gene ends were 4 bases for V and 1 base for J; bases not matched to a gene: 14. The CDR3 runs to 19 residues. CDR3 loop: CASSSTGRLAGGLSYEQYF. CDR3 bases: TGTGCCAGCAGCTCAACAGGTCGGCTAGCGGGGGGGCTTTCCTACGAGCAGTACTTC.

This chain connects TRBV28 to TRBJ2-3; D is unresolved. Trimming pared 8 bases from V and 0 bases from J, leaving 15 bases between. Germline assignment: CDR1 MDHEN and CDR2 SYDVKM. This CDR3 is 15 amino acids long. This CDR3 reads CASSKDEASTDTQYF. The CDR3 bases are TGTGCCAGCTCCAAGGACGAAGCTAGCACAGATACGCAGTATTTT.

The chain joins TRBV2 to TRBJ2-7, with unresolved D. V lost 7 bases to trimming and J lost 4 bases, with 11 bases between them. The CDR3 sequence is 12 residues long. The germline CDR1 and CDR2 sequences are SNHLY and FYNNEI. This CDR3 is CASTGEGYEQYF. In nucleotides, the CDR3 is TGTGCCAGCACCGGAGAAGGATACGAGCAGTACTTC.